These T cell receptor beta chains were read from a single sample in a study of CD8 T cells in Susac syndrome. MiXCR, applied by TCRdb to the immunoSEQ multiplex PCR reads, yields one record per CDR3 protein. The sample consists of some 150,000 distinct CDR3 sequences, about 93% of them appearing once. Sequences were obtained from CD8+ T cells from PBMCs. These receptors originate from a human donor in good health. Both conserved end residues are part of each CDR3. A D gene is named only where the DNA matches it firmly. Expanded clones get a size class; other rows say once, few or many, or leave the size out.

>TRBV2|.|TRBJ2-5|.|10
TGTGCCAGCAACGGGGAGACCCAGTACTTC
CASNGETQYF
>TRBV20-1|.|TRBJ2-3|.|13
TGCAGTGCTAGAATCACCACTTCAGATACGCAGTATTTT
CSARITTSDTQYF
>TRBV27|.|TRBJ1-1|.|14
TGTGCCAGCAGCCCCGGACGGGGAGTAGGTGAAGCTTTCTTT
CASSPGRGVGEAFF
>TRBV6-5|.|TRBJ2-7|.|13
TGTGCCAGCAGTTACCGGGACGGATACGAGCAGTACTTC
CASSYRDGYEQYF
>TRBV13|.|TRBJ2-3|.|14
TGTGCCAGCAGCATAACATATGCACCAGATACGCAGTATTTT
CASSITYAPDTQYF
>TRBV25-1|once|TRBJ1-1|.|12
TGTGCCAGCAATGTGGGGAACACTGAAGCTTTCTTT
CASNVGNTEAFF
>TRBV25-1|.|TRBJ2-7|.|14
TGTGCCACCCGACCCTTAGCGGACTCCTACGAGCAGTACTTC
CATRPLADSYEQYF
>TRBV30|once|TRBJ2-7|.|14
TGTGCCTGGAGTGTGGGGTTAGGGTCCTACGAGCAGTACTTC
CAWSVGLGSYEQYF
>TRBV29-1|.|TRBJ2-7|.|11
TGCAGCGTCGACAAAGGGACGGAGCAGTACTTC
CSVDKGTEQYF
>TRBV19|.|TRBJ2-2|.|12
TGTGCCAGTAGTATAATAACCGGGGAGCTGTTTTTT
CASSIITGELFF
>TRBV29-1|once|TRBJ2-1|.|15
TGCAGCGTTGAAGGATCAGGCAGGGGTATTAATGAGCAGTTCTTC
CSVEGSGRGINEQFF
>TRBV4-2|.|TRBJ2-7|.|15
TGTGCCAGCAGCCAAAATTCGGGACCCGCTTACGAGCAGTACTTC
CASSQNSGPAYEQYF
>TRBV12-3/TRBV12-4|.|TRBJ2-7|TRBD2|15
TGTGCCAGCACCGGACTAGCGGGAGGCTCCTACGAGCAGTACTTC
CASTGLAGGSYEQYF
>TRBV7-9|.|TRBJ2-1|.|16
TGTGCCAGCAGCTTAGCGCGAAGGGGCCCCTACAATGAGCAGTTCTTC
CASSLARRGPYNEQFF
>TRBV19|.|TRBJ2-3|TRBD2|15
TGTGCCAGTAGTATGGGTAGCGGGTTCACAGATACGCAGTATTTT
CASSMGSGFTDTQYF
>TRBV20-1|.|TRBJ2-7|.|12
TGCAGTGATTTGGGGGAAACGGGGGAGCAGTACTTC
CSDLGETGEQYF
>TRBV5-4|.|TRBJ2-1|TRBD1|14
TGTGCCAGCAGCATAGGACAGGGGAACAATGAGCAGTTCTTC
CASSIGQGNNEQFF
>TRBV30|.|TRBJ2-2|.|12
TGTGCCTGGGGGTGGGGACCCGGGGAGCTGTTTTTT
CAWGWGPGELFF
>TRBV7-9|.|TRBJ2-3|.|19
TGTGCCAGCAGCTTCGGTCTCGACGCGACAGCGCCCTTCACAGATACGCAGTATTTT
CASSFGLDATAPFTDTQYF
>TRBV20-1|once|TRBJ2-7|.|13
TGCAGTGCCCCAGCGGAGGCCTCCTACGAGCAGTACTTC
CSAPAEASYEQYF
>TRBV27|.|TRBJ2-7|TRBD2|14
TGTGCCAGCAGTTTACGGCGGGAGGGGTACGAGCAGTACTTC
CASSLRREGYEQYF
>TRBV28|.|TRBJ2-5|TRBD1|16
TGTGCCAGCAGTTTATCTTACACAGGGGGCGAAGAGACCCAGTACTTC
CASSLSYTGGEETQYF
>TRBV6-2/TRBV6-3|.|TRBJ1-1|.|14
TGTGCCAGCAGTTATCGGGGAGGAGGAACTGAAGCTTTCTTT
CASSYRGGGTEAFF
>TRBV13|.|TRBJ2-4|.|14
TGTGCCAGCAGCGCCGGGACACAAGGGGGCATTCAGTACTTC
CASSAGTQGGIQYF
>TRBV27|.|TRBJ2-7|.|13
TGTGCCAGCAGTTTATCGATACAGTACGAGCAGTACTTC
CASSLSIQYEQYF
>TRBV9|.|TRBJ2-1|.|13
TGTGCCAGCAGCGTAGCCGATTACAATGAGCAGTTCTTC
CASSVADYNEQFF
>TRBV19|once|TRBJ2-2|.|13
TGTGCCAGTAGTTTAGCCGCATCTGGGGAGCTGTTTTTT
CASSLAASGELFF
>TRBV7-2|.|TRBJ2-7|.|12
TGTGCCAGCAGCTTTTTGAGTTACGAGCAGTACTTC
CASSFLSYEQYF
>TRBV30|.|TRBJ2-7|TRBD2|14
TGTGCCTGGGCCAGACTAGCGAAAACCTACGAGCAGTACTTC
CAWARLAKTYEQYF
>TRBV6-2/TRBV6-3|.|TRBJ2-7|.|14
TGTGCCAGTGGCCTAGGACAGATCTCCTACGAGCAGTACTTC
CASGLGQISYEQYF
>TRBV15|.|TRBJ2-5|.|17
TGTGCCACCAGCAGAGAAGGCGGGATTAGATACCAAGAGACCCAGTACTTC
CATSREGGIRYQETQYF
>TRBV13|once|TRBJ2-3|TRBD1|16
TGTGCCAGCAGCGGCCGGGACAGCCTATCACCAGATACGCAGTATTTT
CASSGRDSLSPDTQYF
>TRBV2|.|TRBJ1-5|.|15
TGTGCCAGCACCCGGACAGTCGGGGGCAATCAGCCCCAGCATTTT
CASTRTVGGNQPQHF
>TRBV28|.|TRBJ2-1|TRBD2|11
TGTGCCAGCAGACTAGCGGAAGAGCAGTTCTTC
CASRLAEEQFF
>TRBV27|once|TRBJ1-2|TRBD1|17
TGTGCCAGCAGTCTCACACCGGGACAGGATGCTTACTATGGCTACACCTTC
CASSLTPGQDAYYGYTF
>TRBV27|few|TRBJ2-5|.|13
TGTGCCAGCAGTTTAGTGTACCAAGAGACCCAGTACTTC
CASSLVYQETQYF
>TRBV7-2|.|TRBJ1-5|.|15
TGTGCCAGCAGCTTACGAGGGCTTAGCAATCAGCCCCAGCATTTT
CASSLRGLSNQPQHF
>TRBV29-1|.|TRBJ1-2|.|13
TGCAGCGTTGTTAGAGGTACGGGAGATGGCTACACCTTC
CSVVRGTGDGYTF
>TRBV2|once|TRBJ2-7|TRBD1|16
TGTGCCAGCAGTGAAGTCCAGCTGCCCCTTCCGGGACAGGGGTACTTC
CASSEVQLPLPGQGYF
>TRBV29-1|.|TRBJ1-1|.|12
TGCAGCGCAAGGACAGCCAACACTGAAGCTTTCTTT
CSARTANTEAFF
>TRBV6-6|.|TRBJ2-5|TRBD1|15
TGTGCCAGCAGTCCCGAGACAGGGGGCCGAGAGACCCAGTACTTC
CASSPETGGRETQYF
>TRBV2|.|TRBJ2-3|.|15
TGTGCCAGCAGTGAAGTTGGAGCTAGCACAGATACGCAGTATTTT
CASSEVGASTDTQYF
>TRBV2|.|TRBJ2-1|.|11
TGTGCCAGGGAACAGGGTAGTGAGCAGTTCTTC
CAREQGSEQFF
>TRBV4-2|.|TRBJ2-7|TRBD2|15
TGTGCCAGCAGCCAGTTAGCGGGAGGGCCTTACGAGCAGTACTTC
CASSQLAGGPYEQYF
>TRBV5-1|once|TRBJ2-7|.|15
TGCGCCAGCAGCTTGTCGACGGAAAATCCCTACGAGCAGTACTTC
CASSLSTENPYEQYF
>TRBV6-5|.|TRBJ1-2|.|14
TGTGCCAGCAGTTACCGGGGGGTTGGGGAAGGCTACACCTTC
CASSYRGVGEGYTF
>TRBV6-5|.|TRBJ2-4|.|13
TGTGCCAGCAGTTACGGACCTAAAAACATTCAGTACTTC
CASSYGPKNIQYF
>TRBV29-1|.|TRBJ1-2|TRBD1|16
TGCAGCGTTGACCAAACTACCGGGACAGGGCCATATGGCTACACCTTC
CSVDQTTGTGPYGYTF
>TRBV4-1|.|TRBJ2-2|.|14
TGCGCCAGCAGCCAAGGTGGCTCCACCGGGGAGCTGTTTTTT
CASSQGGSTGELFF
>TRBV2|.|TRBJ2-1|TRBD2|12
TGTGCCAGCAGGGGACTAGACAATGAGCAGTTCTTC
CASRGLDNEQFF
>TRBV13|.|TRBJ1-5|.|15
TGTGCCAGCAGCTTAGCTGTAGGTCGCAATCAGCCCCAGCATTTT
CASSLAVGRNQPQHF
>TRBV2|.|TRBJ2-7|.|15
TGTGCCAGCAGTGAAGCGCCCATGAAATCCTACGAGCAGTACTTC
CASSEAPMKSYEQYF
>TRBV21-1|.|TRBJ2-1|.|20
.
CASSKEWGQGALVSYNEQFF
>TRBV7-9|.|TRBJ2-1|TRBD2|14
TGTGCCAGCAGCCTGAGCGGGAGGGTGTTTGAGCAGTTCTTC
CASSLSGRVFEQFF
>TRBV27|.|TRBJ1-5|.|15
TGTGCCAGCAGTTTATATTTCAGGGCCTATCAGCCCCAGCATTTT
CASSLYFRAYQPQHF
>TRBV12-3/TRBV12-4|.|TRBJ2-1|.|12
TGTGCCAGCAAGCAGGGGGGCAATGAGCAGTTCTTC
CASKQGGNEQFF
>TRBV4-1|.|TRBJ2-1|.|12
TGCGCCAGCAGCCAATTCAGCGGGGAGCAGTTCTTC
CASSQFSGEQFF
>TRBV13|.|TRBJ2-7|.|14
TGTGCCAGCAGCCCAGAGTCAAGAGGGGTGGAGCAGTACTTC
CASSPESRGVEQYF
>TRBV27|.|TRBJ2-1|.|16
TGTGCCAGCAGTCCCGAGGGAGGCCTTGACTACAATGAGCAGTTCTTC
CASSPEGGLDYNEQFF
>TRBV24-1|.|TRBJ2-5|.|12
TGTGCCACCAGTGATTACCAAGAGACCCAGTACTTC
CATSDYQETQYF